This TCR beta chain was observed in a study of blood T cell repertoires in COVID-19 (dated by TCRdb to 2018 to 2020). For context, the study as a whole: Collaborator samples came from the United States, Italy and Spain and covered acute and convalescent phases of COVID-19. The material from the prospective study consisted of cDNA or gDNA derived from T cells, B-cell-depleted T cells, or PBMCs. Deeply sampled blood TCRbeta repertoires from subjects exposed to, actively infected with, or recovered from COVID-19 were included in the dataset. The repertoires were released in a freely available public database intended as a resource for research on the immune response to SARS-CoV-2. HLA class I and class II types, where available, came from metadata supplied by the sample provider rather than from assay-based typing. The sample metadata nearly always contained a de-identified subject ID, COVID-19 status, age in years and sex. Samples came from the ongoing ImmuneRACE study (first 160 participants) plus 1,254 subjects from 6 global collaborators. Here is what the overall study found, with its caveats: How much clinical and demographic metadata was included differed by source and by participant, and the metadata was provided uncurated.

This clone was counted once. The specificity of this receptor is unknown. The input lacks base qualities; no much larger clone sits a single base away. Samples from volunteer blood donors who had recovered from COVID-19 were contributed by a second Seattle source. Whole blood was collected in K2EDTA tubes by collaborating institutions according to the institutions' own protocols. For TCRbeta analysis, collaborators shipped samples in one of three forms: frozen whole blood, isolated PBMCs, or DNA extracted from either of those sample types. Measured from the cysteine to the phenylalanine, the CDR3 is 13 residues long. Only the CDR3 DNA stays, 39 bases, in frame from base 1. From the germline V gene, CDR1 is MNHEY and CDR2 is SVGAGI. V was cut back by 8 bases and J by 1 base, leaving a gap of 11 bases between them. TCRbeta CDR3 regions were amplified from genomic DNA by means of the immunoSEQ Assay, a bias-controlled multiplex PCR. On the study's bioinformatics: The number of nucleated cells in each sample was estimated from the amplification of reference gene primers within the assay. To quantify the absolute abundance of each unique TCRbeta CDR3 rearrangement, sequence reads were collapsed and filtered. For each sample, productive Simpson clonality was calculated as the square root of Simpson's diversity index over productive rearrangements. In its TCRdb copy, this immuneACCESS table keeps in-frame sequences only and misses some clones. Where compared with another copy, unresolved V genes explain less than half of these, and the others have no known cause. For V, J and clone size, that table is used; D and trimming come from the DNA. A total of around 270,000 clones appear in this sample, around 89% of them only once. The ten top clones hold approximately 3.8% of the sample.

This TCR derives from a man aged 55 to 70 who had recovered from COVID-19. The material sequenced was peripheral blood. The receptor chain draws on TRBV6-5 and TRBJ1-1; no D segment can be confidently identified. The DNA is TGTGCCAGCCGACTCAGAGAGAACACTGAAGCTTTCTTT. It specifies CASRLRENTEAFF.